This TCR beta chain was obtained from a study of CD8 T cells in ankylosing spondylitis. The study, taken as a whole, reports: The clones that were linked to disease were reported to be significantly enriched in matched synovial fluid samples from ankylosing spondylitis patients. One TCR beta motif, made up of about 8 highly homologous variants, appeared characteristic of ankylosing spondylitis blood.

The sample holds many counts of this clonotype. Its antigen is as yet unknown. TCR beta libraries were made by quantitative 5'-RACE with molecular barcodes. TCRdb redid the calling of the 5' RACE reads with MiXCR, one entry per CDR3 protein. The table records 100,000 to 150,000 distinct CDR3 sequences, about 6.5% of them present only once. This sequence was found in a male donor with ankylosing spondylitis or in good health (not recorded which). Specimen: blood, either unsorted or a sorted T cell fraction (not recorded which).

The CDR3 loop reads CASSPPRGSLTHGYTF. In DNA, the CDR3 is TGCGCCAGCAGCCCACCCCGTGGCAGCTTAACCCATGGCTACACCTTC. This chain uses TRBV5-1 with TRBJ1-2; D is undetermined. This CDR3 is 16 amino acids long. Germline V gene lookup returns CDR1 SGHRS and CDR2 YFSETQ. Trimming pared 4 bases from V and 6 bases from J, leaving 22 bases between.